The 16 T cell receptor beta chains below come from one sample, sequenced in a study of shared clonotypes between healthy human individuals. The repertoire was sequenced with immunoSEQ multiplex PCR; TCRdb's copy has only in-frame clones and lacks some. Among 1.6 million or so clones listed, about 96% were seen once. Sequencing used naive CD4+ T cells sorted from blood. The subset was: CD45RA+ positively selected. These receptors came from a man aged 25-45 years in good health.

This sequence joins TRBV10-2 and TRBJ2-7; D is uncertain. Between the trimmed V and J ends, which lost 4 bases and 4 bases, there was a span of 5 bases. The CDR3 extends over 11 amino acids. Germline-derived CDR1 and CDR2 are WSHSY and SAAADI. CDR3 coding DNA: TGCGCCAGCAGTGGTCAATACGAGCAGTACTTC. It encodes CASSGQYEQYF.

The rearrangement joins TRBV7-2 to TRBJ2-7; D gene unclear. CDR1 is SGHTA, CDR2 FQGNSA, per germline. The CDR3 runs 12 residues. V was cut by 8 bases and J by 1 base, with 9 bases left in between. The DNA of the CDR3 is TGTGCCAGCTCCACTTCATCCTACGAGCAGTACTTC. Its translation is CASSTSSYEQYF.

J is TRBJ2-2 and V is TRBV2; D ambiguous. With 7 bases removed from V and 0 bases from J, the gap between germline ends came to 3 bases. The CDR3 totals 12 residues. Looked up from germline, CDR1 is SNHLY and CDR2 is FYNNEI. The CDR3 here is CASTPNTGELFF. Here the CDR3 DNA reads TGTGCCAGCACCCCGAACACCGGGGAGCTGTTTTTT.

The chain carries TRBV7-9 and TRBJ2-7; 10 bases are a match to TRBD1. V lost 5 bases, J lost 4 bases, and 5 bases stayed unmatched. In germline, CDR1 is SEHNR, CDR2 FQNEAQ (reference sequence). The CDR3 runs 14 residues. The CDR3 loop is CASSLDRGDYEQYF. CDR3 sequence (DNA): TGTGCCAGCAGCCTGGACAGGGGGGATTACGAGCAGTACTTC.

This chain connects TRBV5-1 to TRBJ2-5; possible D gene TRBD2, 5 bases. V gave up 4 bases and J gave up 4 bases, with 17 bases separating them. The CDR3 sequence is 15 residues long. Looked up from germline, CDR1 is SGHRS and CDR2 is YFSETQ. CDR3 nucleotides: TGCGCCAGCAGCCCAGTAGACTTGGCGGGAGAGACCCAGTACTTC. Its translation: CASSPVDLAGETQYF.

This chain uses TRBV13 with TRBJ1-1, with 9 bases that match TRBD1. The germline CDR1 and CDR2 sequences are PRHDT and FYEKMQ (reference sequence). CDR3 length: 14 residues. V shed 3 bases, J shed 3 bases, and the junction held 2 bases outside the gene matches. The CDR3 region is CASSLGDRDTEAFF. CDR3 coding DNA: TGTGCCAGCAGCTTGGGGGACAGGGACACTGAAGCTTTCTTT. Using reference TRBV13 and TRBJ1-1 for the parts outside the CDR3, the full variable domain is AAGVIQSPRHLIKEKRETATLKCYPIPRHDTVYWYQQGPGQDPQFLISFYEKMQSDKGSIPDRFSAQQFSDYHSELNMSSLELGDSALYFCASSLGDRDTEAFFGQGTRLTVV.

This chain joins TRBV6-6 and TRBJ2-7, with D possibly being TRBD1 or TRBD2 (5 bases each). The CDR3 consists of 15 residues. Germline V gives CDR1 MNHNY, CDR2 SVGAGI (reference sequence). The germline V and J ends were trimmed by 6 bases and 0 bases, with 15 bases remaining between them. CDR3 loop: CASSPRDRSSYEQYF. CDR3 in DNA: TGTGCCAGCAGCCCTAGGGACCGGAGCTCCTACGAGCAGTACTTC.

This sequence joins TRBV5-6 and TRBJ2-2; 8 nucleotides agree with TRBD1. The length of the CDR3 is 17 residues. V dropped 3 bases and J dropped 2; count of bases not matched to a gene: 9. Germline-derived CDR1 and CDR2 are SGHDT and YYEEEE. The CDR3 sequence: CASSSFWGQANTGELFF. The CDR3 nucleotides are TGTGCCAGCAGCTCGTTTTGGGGACAGGCAAACACCGGGGAGCTGTTTTTT.

This sequence joins TRBV28 and TRBJ2-7; 8 nucleotides align to TRBD2. This CDR3 region has 17 residues. Germline trimming cut 4 bases from V and 2 bases from J; bases unmatched to any gene: 13. Germline CDR1 MDHEN, CDR2 SYDVKM. The CDR3 DNA reads TGTGCCAGCAGTTCTGGCAGGGCGGGGGGAGTAGCCTACGAGCAGTACTTC. Translated, it gives CASSSGRAGGVAYEQYF.

The rearrangement uses TRBV5-1 and TRBJ2-3, with 7 positions matching TRBD2. The CDR3 runs 15 residues. Germline V gene sequence: CDR1 SGHRS, CDR2 YFSETQ. Germline trimming cut 0 bases from V and 2 bases from J; bases unmatched to any gene: 3. In DNA form, the CDR3 reads TGCGCCAGCAGCTTGGGTGGGAGGGACACAGATACGCAGTATTTT. Translated: CASSLGGRDTDTQYF.

The chain recombines TRBV9 with TRBJ2-1; D is possibly TRBD2 (6 bases). The CDR3 length is 16 residues. Germline CDR1 reads SGDLS; CDR2 reads YYNGEE. The V gene lost 2 bases and the J gene lost 1 base, with 13 bases spanning the gap. The CDR3 region has the DNA TGTGCCAGCAGCGTCGGTAGCGGCCTTTCCTACAATGAGCAGTTCTTC. Protein product: CASSVGSGLSYNEQFF. Drawing the rest from reference TRBV9 and TRBJ2-1, the complete variable domain is DSGVTQTPKHLITATGQRVTLRCSPRSGDLSVYWYQQSLDQGLQFLIQYYNGEERAKGNILERFSAQQFPDLHSELNLSSLELGDSALYFCASSVGSGLSYNEQFFGPGTRLTVL.

This sequence joins TRBV9 and TRBJ2-5; D possibly corresponds to TRBD1 (5 bases). The germline V and J ends were trimmed by 8 bases and 5 bases, with 19 bases remaining between them. The CDR3 runs to 14 residues. The germline V gene has CDR1 SGDLS and CDR2 YYNGEE. CDR3 sequence (DNA): TGTGCCAGTAAGCCCCGCCCAGGGTGGGAGACCCAGTACTTC. Translation gives CASKPRPGWETQYF. The variable domain in full, with the rest retrieved from reference TRBV9 and TRBJ2-5, is DSGVTQTPKHLITATGQRVTLRCSPRSGDLSVYWYQQSLDQGLQFLIQYYNGEERAKGNILERFSAQQFPDLHSELNLSSLELGDSALYFCASKPRPGWETQYFGPGTRLLVL.

V usage is TRBV28 and J usage is TRBJ2-5; D is uncertain. Per germline, CDR1 MDHEN and CDR2 SYDVKM. This CDR3 is 12 amino acids long. Trimming removed 5 bases at V and 6 bases at J, with 10 bases between. The CDR3 protein is CASSPDSKTQYF. The CDR3 region has the DNA TGTGCCAGCAGTCCAGATTCGAAGACCCAGTACTTC. The full variable domain, with the rest looked up from reference TRBV28 and TRBJ2-5, is DVKVTQSSRYLVKRTGEKVFLECVQDMDHENMFWYRQDPGLGLRLIYFSYDVKMKEKGDIPEGYSVSREKKERFSLILESASTNQTSMYLCASSPDSKTQYFGPGTRLLVL.

The chain recombines TRBV7-9 with TRBJ1-4; weak D call: TRBD1 (5 bases). CDR3 length: 15 residues. Germline V lookup: CDR1 SEHNR, CDR2 FQNEAQ (reference sequence). V was pared by 5 bases and J by 8 bases, with 18 bases between. This CDR3 is CASSPRSGSGEKLFF. The DNA of the CDR3 is TGTGCCAGCAGCCCCAGGTCGGGGTCAGGGGAAAAACTGTTTTTT.

This clone came up once. V is TRBV5-4 and J is TRBJ1-5; weak D call: TRBD1 (6 bases). The CDR3 sequence is 16 residues long. Per germline, CDR1 SGHNT and CDR2 YYREEE (reference sequence). V was clipped by 0 bases and J by 1 base, with 11 bases between them. The CDR3 loop is CASSLGGAVSNQPQHF. In DNA form, the CDR3 reads TGTGCCAGCAGCTTGGGGGGGGCAGTAAGCAATCAGCCCCAGCATTTT.

The chain links TRBV30 to TRBJ1-5, with D hard to call. V was cut by 3 bases and J by 4 bases, with 10 bases left in between. This CDR3 region has 13 residues. Germline assignment: CDR1 GTSNPN and CDR2 SVGIG (reference sequence). In DNA, the CDR3 is TGTGCCTGGAGCGAAGGTTTAAATCAGCCCCAGCATTTT. Amino acid sequence: CAWSEGLNQPQHF.